This T cell receptor (beta chain) was sequenced in a study of control samples from healthy donors and cancer patients. The CDR3 is made up of 16 amino acids. Germline V gene data show CDR1 as DFQATT and CDR2 as SNEGSKA (reference sequence). The germline V and J ends were trimmed by 3 bases and 1 base, with 16 bases remaining between them. Data came from immunoSEQ multiplex PCR; TCRdb stores just in-frame clones and leaves some out. The sample lists under 150,000 clones, roughly 91% occurring once. The sequenced sample was blood. The TCR sequence derives from a woman aged 65 to 85 in good health. The chain combines TRBV20-1 with TRBJ2-1; TRBD1 might be the D (6 bases). The CDR3 is CSASPQGRTSYNEQFF. DNA for the CDR3: TGCAGTGCTAGTCCACAGGGTCGGACGTCCTACAATGAGCAGTTCTTC.